There are a few counts of the clone carrying this T cell receptor beta chain. A multiplex PCR was run with 60 Vbeta primers and 13 Jbeta primers. Method: immunoSEQ multiplex PCR; TCRdb's copy keeps in-frame clones and lacks some. This table holds approximately 110,000 clones, 65% to 90% found once. The data are from a study of cytomegalovirus exposure and HLA in healthy donors. The V gene's germline CDR1 is SGHAT and CDR2 FQDESV (reference sequence). The V gene lost 7 bases and the J gene lost 6 bases, with 15 bases spanning the gap. This CDR3 has 14 residues. The chain uses TRBV11-1 and TRBJ2-2, with a possible D match to TRBD1 (6 bases). The sample was PBMCs. The clonotype was recovered from a woman aged 30 to 39 in good health and CMV-seronegative. In DNA, the CDR3 is TGTGCCAGCAAAAGGGACACTACCCCCGGGGAGCTGTTTTTT. Residues: CASKRDTTPGELFF.